The rows below give T cell receptor beta chains drawn from one sample of a study of HIV-infected patients and healthy controls. MiXCR, run by TCRdb on the 5' RACE reads, gives a single entry per CDR3 protein. The sample records some 10,000 distinct CDR3 sequences, 8% being singletons. The sequenced sample was blood. These receptors were collected from an adult in good health. Both conserved end residues are part of each CDR3. Each record gives: V gene, J gene, clone size, D gene, CDR3 length, CDR3 DNA, CDR3 protein. The D gene is left open where the match is weak. Size is stated for part of the rows, as once, few or many counts, or as a class when the clone is expanded.

>TRBV14|TRBJ1-1|few|-|13
TGTGCCAGCAGCCGTGAACTGAACACTGAAGCTTTCTTT
CASSRELNTEAFF
>TRBV18|TRBJ2-3|few|-|15
TGTGCCAGCTCACACGACCAAGCTAGCACAGATACGCAGTATTTT
CASSHDQASTDTQYF
>TRBV15|TRBJ2-5|-|TRBD2|15
TGTGCCACCAGCAGAGGCGGGGGGGCCGGCGAGACCCAGTACTTC
CATSRGGGAGETQYF
>TRBV6-6|TRBJ1-5|few|-|16
TGTGCCAGCGGAAAACAGGAGGGTTATAGCAATCAGCCCCAGCATTTT
CASGKQEGYSNQPQHF
>TRBV24-1|TRBJ1-5|-|TRBD1|14
TGTGCCACCAGTGGACAGGGGGTGAATCAGCCCCAGCATTTT
CATSGQGVNQPQHF
>TRBV4-1|TRBJ1-6|many|TRBD1|17
TGCGCCAGCAGCCCCCAAGGGGGCAGGGGGAATAATTCACCCCTCCACTTT
CASSPQGGRGNNSPLHF
>TRBV6-2/TRBV6-3|TRBJ1-2|medium-sized|-|12
TGTGCCAGCAGTCCGACAAACTATGGCTACACCTTC
CASSPTNYGYTF
>TRBV11-2|TRBJ1-5|medium-sized|-|16
TGTGCCAGCAGCTTAGGACTGGCAGGGAGCAATCAGCCCCAGCATTTT
CASSLGLAGSNQPQHF
>TRBV19|TRBJ2-1|medium-sized|-|14
TGTGCCAGTACCCCTTGGGGGGATCACAATGAGCAGTTCTTC
CASTPWGDHNEQFF
>TRBV18|TRBJ1-1|many|-|16
TGTGCCAGCTCACCACCGACCGGACAAGCCCACTGGAAAACTTTCTTT
CASSPPTGQAHWKTFF
>TRBV6-5|TRBJ2-7|medium-sized|TRBD1|15
TGTGCCAGCAGTTACTCCCTCAGGGGGCTTGGCGAGCAGTACTTC
CASSYSLRGLGEQYF
>TRBV6-4|TRBJ2-3|medium-sized|TRBD1|15
TGTGCCAGCAGTGACTCTGGACAGGGGGCAGATACGCAGTATTTT
CASSDSGQGADTQYF
>TRBV7-2|TRBJ2-1|-|TRBD2|16
TGTGCCAGCAGCTTTGCGGCGGGGGGGAGGTATGATGAGCAGTTCTTC
CASSFAAGGRYDEQFF
>TRBV20-1|TRBJ2-7|many|TRBD1|14
TGCAGTGTAATGGGACAGGGGGCCTCCTACGAGCAGTACTTC
CSVMGQGASYEQYF
>TRBV5-1|TRBJ2-7|many|-|14
TGCGCCAGCAGCCGCGACACGAGTTACTACGAGCAGTACTTC
CASSRDTSYYEQYF
>TRBV6-5|TRBJ1-1|many|TRBD1|14
TGTGCCAGCAGACCGGACAGGGGGCCCTCTGAAGCTTTCTTT
CASRPDRGPSEAFF
>TRBV12-3/TRBV12-4|TRBJ1-2|few|-|15
TGTGCCAGCAGTTTACGGGCAGGGGATTTCCGAGGCTACACCTTC
CASSLRAGDFRGYTF
>TRBV12-3/TRBV12-4|TRBJ1-4|many|-|15
TGTGCCAGCAGCCGCAACAGGGTAGCTAATGAAAAACTGTTTTTT
CASSRNRVANEKLFF
>TRBV5-4|TRBJ1-1|medium-sized|TRBD1|13
TGTGCCAGCAGCCTCGACAGGGGGGGAAAGGCTTTCTTT
CASSLDRGGKAFF
>TRBV29-1|TRBJ1-1|medium-sized|-|13
TGCAGCGTTGAGTACAGGGTGAACACTGAAGCTTTCTTT
CSVEYRVNTEAFF
>TRBV28|TRBJ1-5|many|-|15
TGTGCCAGCAGTTTATTAGCGGGTTTGGTTCAGCCCCAGCATTTT
CASSLLAGLVQPQHF
>TRBV29-1|TRBJ1-5|medium-sized|-|13
TGCAGCGTTCAACCAGCTCCGAATCAGCCCCAGCATTTT
CSVQPAPNQPQHF
>TRBV4-1|TRBJ2-7|-|-|13
TGCGCCAGCAGCCATACGCTAAGCTACGAGCAGTACTTC
CASSHTLSYEQYF
>TRBV5-1|TRBJ1-6|-|-|17
TGCGCCAGCAGGCCCACTTCTGGCAGCTCCTATAATTCACCCCTCCACTTT
CASRPTSGSSYNSPLHF
>TRBV5-1|TRBJ2-1|medium-sized|TRBD1|15
TGCGCCAGCAGCTTTAGTTCCTCGGGACAGGGTGAGCAGTTCTTC
CASSFSSSGQGEQFF
>TRBV4-1|TRBJ1-6|medium-sized|-|15
TGCGCCAGCAGCCAGCCGGACAGAAGAGGTTCACCCCTCCACTTT
CASSQPDRRGSPLHF
>TRBV6-6|TRBJ1-1|medium-sized|-|14
TGTGCCAGCACCCCGTTGGAGGGGCGGGTTGAAGCTTTCTTT
CASTPLEGRVEAFF
>TRBV5-1|TRBJ1-1|medium-sized|-|15
TGCGCCAGCAGACCAACAGACACCATGAACACTGAAGCTTTCTTT
CASRPTDTMNTEAFF
>TRBV7-8|TRBJ2-1|many|TRBD2|19
TGTGCCAGCAGCTTAGGGAGCGGGGGGGCCCAATTAGCCTACAATGAGCAGTTCTTC
CASSLGSGGAQLAYNEQFF
>TRBV4-2|TRBJ1-4|few|-|16
TGTGCCAGCAGCCAAGCGACGGGCCGGTTAAATGAAAAACTGTTTTTT
CASSQATGRLNEKLFF
>TRBV5-1|TRBJ2-2|medium-sized|-|14
TGCGCCAGCAGCCAGGAGGCCGTGACCGGGGAGCTGTTTTTT
CASSQEAVTGELFF
>TRBV2|TRBJ2-3|-|-|12
TGTGCCACCGGTATAAGCACAGATACGCAGTATTTT
CATGISTDTQYF